These 17 T cell receptor beta chains came from one sample sequenced in a study of early T cells in non-severe SARS-CoV-2 infection. TCRdb reprocessed the 5' RACE reads with MiXCR, giving one entry per CDR3 protein. The sample holds about 37,000 distinct CDR3 sequences, roughly 6.2% seen once. The sample consisted of whole blood. The receptors here all came from an adult who was a healthcare worker with PCR-confirmed SARS-CoV-2 infection or an uninfected control (not recorded which).

Many counts were recorded for this clonotype. The rearrangement links TRBV19 to TRBJ2-6; D is possibly TRBD2 (5 bases). The germline V and J ends were trimmed by 6 bases and 4 bases, with 13 bases remaining between them. The CDR3 extends over 15 amino acids. CDR1 LNHDA and CDR2 SQIVND come from the germline V gene (reference sequence). The CDR3 is CASSPREFGANVLTF. The CDR3 DNA reads as TGTGCCAGTAGCCCCCGGGAATTCGGGGCCAACGTCCTGACTTTC.

This clonotype was seen a few times. The chain carries TRBV24-1 and TRBJ2-3, with TRBD1 identical over 9 bases. CDR1 and CDR2 from the germline V gene are KGHDR and SFDVKD. The CDR3 has 16 amino acids. Trimming removed 2 bases from V and 3 bases from J; junction bases left unmatched: 5. This chain's CDR3 is CATSDSGQGRTDTQYF. DNA of the CDR3: TGTGCCACCAGTGATTCCGGACAGGGGCGGACAGATACGCAGTATTTT.

Only a few counts were recorded for this clonotype. The CDR3 is CASSSLGATALHF. CDR3 nucleotide sequence: TGTGCCAGCAGCTCGCTCGGGGCCACTGCCCTCCACTTT. The chain employs TRBV12-3 or TRBV12-4 and TRBJ1-6; maybe TRBD1 (5 bases). The ends were cut back, 6 bases at V and 14 bases at J, with 17 bases in the middle. The CDR3 has 13 amino acids.

This clonotype was detected ten times or more. In DNA form, the CDR3 reads TGTGCCAGCAGGCAAACCGGGACACCCCGCTGGGAGCAGTACTTC. This gives the protein CASRQTGTPRWEQYF. The V and J genes are TRBV27 and TRBJ2-7; weak D call: TRBD1 (6 bases). Germline CDR1 MNHEY, CDR2 SMNVEV (reference sequence). Trimming shortened V by 6 bases and J by 7 bases, and 22 bases separated the two germline ends. The length of the CDR3 is 15 residues.

This clonotype came up many times. CDR3 nucleotide sequence: TGCGCCAGCAGCTTGCAGGGACCCCACGAGCAGTACTTC. It specifies CASSLQGPHEQYF. This rearrangement joins TRBV5-1 to TRBJ2-7; D possibly matches TRBD1 or TRBD2 (5 bases each). The CDR3 loop spans 13 amino acids. Trimming took 1 base from V and 5 from J, leaving 10 bases between them. The V gene's germline CDR1 is SGHRS and CDR2 YFSETQ. Using reference TRBV5-1 and TRBJ2-7 for the parts outside the CDR3, the full variable domain is KAGVTQTPRYLIKTRGQQVTLSCSPISGHRSVSWYQQTPGQGLQFLFEYFSETQRNKGNFPGRFSGRQFSNSRSEMNVSTLELGDSALYLCASSLQGPHEQYFGPGTRLTVT.

Ten or more counts support this clonotype. The chain couples TRBV12-5 to TRBJ1-3; 7 bases match TRBD1. This CDR3 is built from 17 residues. V lost 2 bases and J lost 0; bases outside the gene matches: 7. CDR1 and CDR2 (germline): LGHNT, FRNRAP. The CDR3 sequence is CASGLPTGPSSGNTIYF. In nucleotides, the CDR3 is TGTGCTAGTGGTTTGCCGACAGGGCCGAGCTCTGGAAACACCATATATTTT. Combining the CDR3 with reference TRBV12-5 and TRBJ1-3 gives the whole variable domain DARVTQTPRHKVTEMGQEVTMRCQPILGHNTVFWYRQTMMQGLELLAYFRNRAPLDDSGMPKDRFSAEMPDATLATLKIQPSEPRDSAVYFCASGLPTGPSSGNTIYFGEGSWLTVV.

This clonotype was observed a handful of times. The V gene is TRBV6-1, the J gene TRBJ2-3; the match to TRBD2 covers 10 bases. The germline CDR1 and CDR2 sequences are MNHNS and SASEGT. This CDR3 has 18 residues. Losses at the gene ends were 3 bases for V and 0 bases for J; bases not matched to a gene: 9. CDR3 in amino acids: CASSDPGHSGGSTDTQYF. The CDR3 DNA is TGTGCCAGCAGTGATCCGGGCCATAGCGGGGGGAGCACAGATACGCAGTATTTT.

This clonotype was detected many times. The chain has TRBV11-2 and TRBJ2-5, with a tentative D call TRBD2 (6 bases). The CDR3 sequence is 16 residues long. CDR1 and CDR2 (germline): SGHAT, FQNNGV. Trimming shortened V by 2 bases and J by 5 bases, and 18 bases separated the two germline ends. The CDR3 nucleotides read TGTGCCAGCAGCTTAATGACGGGACTCGCTTATGAGACCCAGTACTTC. It is translated as CASSLMTGLAYETQYF.

The J gene is TRBJ1-2, the V gene TRBV7-2; 7 positions match TRBD1. This CDR3 is 14 amino acids long. V lost 7 bases, J lost 10 bases, and 15 bases stayed unmatched. Germline lookup yields CDR1 SGHTA and CDR2 FQGNSA. The CDR3 nucleotides read TGTGCCAGCACCAAAAGCCGGGACAGCGACCACTACACCTTC. The encoded protein is CASTKSRDSDHYTF. Full variable domain (remainder filled in from reference TRBV7-2 and TRBJ1-2): GAGVSQSPSNKVTEKGKDVELRCDPISGHTALYWYRQSLGQGLEFLIYFQGNSAPDKSGLPSDRFSAERTGGSVSTLTIQRTQQEDSAVYLCASTKSRDSDHYTFGSGTRLTVV.

The rearrangement uses TRBV12-3 or TRBV12-4 and TRBJ2-5; possibly TRBD1 for D (5 bases). The CDR3 consists of 14 residues. Trimming pared 1 base from V and 2 bases from J, leaving 8 bases between. The CDR3 here is CASSLGTLQETQYF. CDR3 nucleotides: TGTGCCAGCAGTTTAGGGACACTACAAGAGACCCAGTACTTC.

The rearrangement uses TRBV6-5 and TRBJ2-7, with 13 bases identical to TRBD2. CDR1 is MNHEY and CDR2 is SVGAGI in the germline V gene. The V segment lost 5 bases and the J segment 6 bases; nucleotides outside the gene matches: 7. The CDR3 totals 15 residues. The CDR3 spells CASSARTSGGVEQYF. In DNA, the CDR3 is TGTGCCAGCAGTGCACGGACTAGCGGGGGCGTCGAGCAGTACTTC.

In its sample, this clonotype was seen many times. This chain joins TRBV5-4 and TRBJ2-7, with 9 bases identical to TRBD1. The V segment lost 5 bases and the J segment 1 base; nucleotides outside the gene matches: 7. Germline CDR1 and CDR2: SGHNT and YYREEE (reference sequence). The CDR3 length is 15 residues. The CDR3 loop reads CASSRSGTGSYEQYF. In DNA, the CDR3 is TGTGCCAGCAGTCGCTCCGGGACAGGGTCCTACGAGCAGTACTTC.

The sample holds many counts of this clonotype. V gene TRBV20-1 combines with J gene TRBJ2-3; maybe TRBD2 (6 bases). V was clipped by 3 bases and J by 0 bases, with 10 bases between them. Germline V gene lookup returns CDR1 DFQATT and CDR2 SNEGSKA (reference sequence). The CDR3 covers 14 residues. The CDR3 sequence: CSARWTTSTDTQYF. In DNA form, the CDR3 reads TGCAGTGCTAGGTGGACTACTAGCACAGATACGCAGTATTTT.

In this sample, this clonotype turned up a few times. As DNA, the CDR3 is TGTGCCAGTAGGCCAGCGGGGAAATCCGGGGAGCAGTTCTTC. This gives the protein CASRPAGKSGEQFF. The chain uses TRBV19 and TRBJ2-1; 7 bases match TRBD2. The V and J ends lost 6 bases and 10 bases, in that order; junction bases with no gene match: 12. CDR1 LNHDA and CDR2 SQIVND come from the germline V gene (reference sequence). The CDR3 is 14 residues long.

In its sample, this clonotype was seen many times. This chain uses TRBV20-1 with TRBJ2-3; D is unresolved. The V end was cut by 3 bases, the J end by 6 bases, with 10 bases between. Looked up from germline, CDR1 is DFQATT and CDR2 is SNEGSKA (reference sequence). The CDR3 length is 12 residues. CDR3: CSASGLGDTQYF. CDR3 nucleotides: TGCAGTGCTAGTGGCCTGGGGGATACGCAGTATTTT.

This rearrangement joins TRBV20-1 to TRBJ1-3, with D possibly matching TRBD1 (5 bases). The CDR3 contains 12 residues. Deletions cut 5 bases from V and 5 bases from J, with 10 bases between. CDR1 DFQATT and CDR2 SNEGSKA come from the germline V gene (reference sequence). The CDR3 region has the DNA TGCAGTGCTGGGGACCAGAGAAACACCATATATTTT. Translated: CSAGDQRNTIYF.

This clonotype was detected many times. This rearrangement joins TRBV12-3 or TRBV12-4 to TRBJ2-3; 12 bases are shared with TRBD2. The length of the CDR3 is 15 residues. V gave up 7 bases and J gave up 4 bases; unmatched junction bases: 6. DNA for the CDR3: TGTGCCAGCACCCCCCTAGCGGGAGGGCCAGATACGCAGTATTTT. Translating it yields CASTPLAGGPDTQYF.